The 23 T cell receptor beta chains presented below share a single source sample, sequenced in a study of shared clonotypes between healthy human individuals. The data were produced by immunoSEQ multiplex PCR, yet TCRdb's version contains in-frame clones alone and is incomplete. The sample contains some 2,100,000 clones, approximately 94% of which appear only once. Sequencing was carried out using naive CD4+ T cells sorted from blood. The subset: CD45RA+ positively selected. The receptors derive from a man between 18 and 29 years old in good health.

In its sample, this clone was seen once. The chain carries TRBV6-5 and TRBJ2-1; no clear D. The CDR3 consists of 11 residues. Trimming took 5 bases from V and 3 from J, leaving 2 bases between them. Germline V gene lookup returns CDR1 MNHEY and CDR2 SVGAGI. As DNA, the CDR3 is TGTGCCAGCAGTCTCTACAATGAGCAGTTCTTC. Its protein product is CASSLYNEQFF.

The genes are TRBV25-1 and TRBJ2-1; no definite D call. The CDR3 has 12 amino acids. V was cut by 7 bases and J by 5 bases, with 9 bases left in between. Germline V CDR1 and CDR2: MGHDK, SYGVNS. CDR3 loop: CASKLLNNEQFF. CDR3 in DNA: TGTGCCAGCAAGCTACTTAACAATGAGCAGTTCTTC.

This clone was observed a single time. The genes are TRBV19 and TRBJ2-5; no clear D. The CDR3 contains 15 residues. V dropped 7 bases and J dropped 0 bases, with 15 bases sitting between them. Germline V gene data show CDR1 as LNHDA and CDR2 as SQIVND (reference sequence). The CDR3 region is CASKEGRRDQETQYF. CDR3 DNA sequence: TGTGCCAGTAAGGAAGGGCGGAGAGACCAAGAGACCCAGTACTTC.

This rearrangement joins TRBV23-1 to TRBJ2-1, with 8 bases lining up with TRBD2. TRBV23-1 is an open reading frame whose function is uncertain. CDR3 length: 15 amino acids. V was clipped by 10 bases and J by 0 bases; unmatched bases: 8. The CDR3 bases are TGCGCCAACTCTCCCGGGACTAGCTCCTACAATGAGCAGTTCTTC. Translated, it gives CANSPGTSSYNEQFF.

The chain recombines TRBV9 with TRBJ2-2; D is perhaps TRBD1 (6 bases). Per germline, CDR1 SGDLS and CDR2 YYNGEE. The CDR3 length is 14 residues. V was clipped by 0 bases and J by 8 bases, with 11 bases between them. The CDR3 region has the DNA TGTGCCAGCAGCGTAGAAGGGGGTCGAGGGGAGCTGTTTTTT. It yields the protein CASSVEGGRGELFF.

The chain joins TRBV18 to TRBJ2-1, with TRBD2 matching over 8 bases. V shed 3 bases, J shed 10 bases, and the junction held 14 bases outside the gene matches. CDR1 is KGHSH, CDR2 LQKENI, per germline. This CDR3 has 16 residues. The chain's CDR3 is CASSPSSGRIYGEQFF. DNA for the CDR3: TGTGCCAGCTCACCCTCCAGCGGGAGAATATACGGGGAGCAGTTCTTC.

This rearrangement joins TRBV5-4 to TRBJ2-2; D not certain. Germline loops: CDR1 SGHNT, CDR2 YYREEE (reference sequence). The CDR3 runs 15 residues. The ends were cut back, 0 bases at V and 5 bases at J, with 11 bases in the middle. The CDR3 DNA reads TGTGCCAGCAGCTTGGTGGAAGACATAACCGGGGAGCTGTTTTTT. It encodes CASSLVEDITGELFF.

Worth noting for this clone: Other nucleotide sequences in the sample specify the same CDR3. The chain has TRBV18 and TRBJ2-7; 8 bases are shared with TRBD1. The CDR3 runs to 15 residues. With V trimmed by 6 bases and J by 0 bases, 7 bases remained unmatched. The germline CDR1 and CDR2 sequences are KGHSH and LQKENI. CDR3 protein: CASSPDRVSSYEQYF. The CDR3 DNA reads as TGTGCCAGCTCGCCGGACAGGGTGAGCTCCTACGAGCAGTACTTC.

The chain carries TRBV27 and TRBJ2-4; D may match TRBD1 or TRBD2 (6 bases each). Between the trimmed V and J ends, which lost 4 bases and 0 bases, there was a span of 19 bases. This CDR3 region has 18 residues. Germline V CDR1 and CDR2: MNHEY, SMNVEV (reference sequence). The CDR3 DNA is TGTGCCAGCAGTTCGCGTCCGGGGGCGGAGCTAGCCAAAAACATTCAGTACTTC. Its translation is CASSSRPGAELAKNIQYF.

The CDR3 reads CASSSTGVNEQFF. The CDR3 DNA reads as TGTGCCAGTAGTTCCACAGGGGTGAATGAGCAGTTCTTC. This chain uses TRBV19 with TRBJ2-1, with TRBD1 identical over 7 bases. V was pared by 5 bases and J by 7 bases, with 5 bases of the junction left unmatched. The V gene's germline CDR1 is LNHDA and CDR2 SQIVND (reference sequence). The CDR3 runs to 13 residues.

The chain is built from TRBV6-5 and TRBJ2-2, with D possibly being TRBD1 (6 bases). The germline V gene has CDR1 MNHEY and CDR2 SVGAGI. CDR3 length: 14 amino acids. The V end was cut by 6 bases, the J end by 4 bases, with 12 bases between. CDR3 loop: CASRDRGLTGELFF. The CDR3 DNA is TGTGCCAGCAGGGACAGAGGGCTCACCGGGGAGCTGTTTTTT.

The gene calls are TRBV4-1 and TRBJ2-7; 11 positions match TRBD2. Per the germline V gene, CDR1 is MGHRA and CDR2 is YSYEKL. After removal of 3 bases from V and 4 bases from J, the junction contained 2 bases not matched to a gene. This CDR3 is built from 14 residues. Written as DNA, the CDR3 is TGCGCCAGCAGCCAGGGACTAGCGGAATACGAGCAGTACTTC. It is translated as CASSQGLAEYEQYF.

The chain joins TRBV6-5 to TRBJ1-2; 8 bases match TRBD1. CDR3 length equals 11 residues. Germline V gene data show CDR1 as MNHEY and CDR2 as SVGAGI. CDR3 sequence (DNA): TGTGCGACAGGGGACATCTATGGCTACACCTTC. Translation: CATGDIYGYTF.

The rearrangement uses TRBV7-9 and TRBJ1-4; D uncertain. V was clipped by 3 bases and J by 5 bases, with 4 bases between them. The germline CDR1 and CDR2 sequences are SEHNR and FQNEAQ (reference sequence). The CDR3 contains 12 residues. In DNA form, the CDR3 reads TGTGCCAGCAGCTTCCTCAATGAAAAACTGTTTTTT. As protein: CASSFLNEKLFF. The whole variable domain, remainder taken from reference TRBV7-9 and TRBJ1-4, is DTGVSQNPRHKITKRGQNVTFRCDPISEHNRLYWYRQTLGQGPEFLTYFQNEAQLEKSRLLSDRFSAERPKGSFSTLEIQRTEQGDSAMYLCASSFLNEKLFFGSGTQLSVL.

This clone was counted between two and nine times. This sequence joins TRBV30 and TRBJ2-7; D is unclear. Per the germline V gene, CDR1 is GTSNPN and CDR2 is SVGIG (reference sequence). The CDR3 loop spans 13 amino acids. V was clipped by 1 base and J by 5 bases, with 12 bases between them. CDR3 sequence: CAWSAGPADEQYF. CDR3 nucleotide sequence: TGTGCCTGGAGTGCAGGCCCGGCTGACGAGCAGTACTTC.

J is TRBJ2-5 and V is TRBV19; D is tentatively TRBD1 or TRBD2 (5 bases each). This CDR3 contains 16 residues. The germline V gene encodes CDR1 LNHDA and CDR2 SQIVND (reference sequence). Trimming took off 3 bases at V and 4 bases at J, with 18 bases between the two ends. This chain's CDR3 is CASSMSGRGPGETQYF. The CDR3 DNA sequence: TGTGCCAGTAGTATGAGTGGTAGGGGACCGGGAGAGACCCAGTACTTC. Full variable domain (remainder filled in from reference TRBV19 and TRBJ2-5): DGGITQSPKYLFRKEGQNVTLSCEQNLNHDAMYWYRQDPGQGLRLIYYSQIVNDFQKGDIAEGYSVSREKKESFPLTVTSAQKNPTAFYLCASSMSGRGPGETQYFGPGTRLLVL.

With respect to this clone: Other DNA variants within this sample encode the same CDR3. This chain connects TRBV7-9 to TRBJ1-1; D call uncertain. V lost 1 base to trimming and J lost 2 bases, with 5 bases between them. This CDR3 is 13 amino acids long. Germline values: CDR1 SEHNR, CDR2 FQNEAQ (reference sequence). CDR3 DNA sequence: TGTGCCAGCAGCTTAGGAACCAACACTGAAGCTTTCTTT. Translating gives CASSLGTNTEAFF.

As regards this clone: Within the sample, other DNA sequences also encode this same CDR3. The chain carries TRBV9 and TRBJ1-5; perhaps TRBD1 as D (6 bases). CDR1 is SGDLS and CDR2 is YYNGEE in the germline V gene. The CDR3 totals 13 residues. V shed 3 bases and J shed 4 bases, with 8 bases lying between them. The CDR3 coding sequence is TGTGCCAGCAGCGGGCAGGGGAATCAGCCCCAGCATTTT. Translated: CASSGQGNQPQHF.

This chain links TRBV5-6 with TRBJ2-2; TRBD2 might be the D (6 bases). The CDR3 is 16 amino acids. Trimming removed 0 bases at V and 3 bases at J, with 12 bases between. Germline V gene data show CDR1 as SGHDT and CDR2 as YYEEEE. DNA of the CDR3: TGTGCCAGCAGCTTGGAGCTAGCGCAATACACCGGGGAGCTGTTTTTT. The encoded protein is CASSLELAQYTGELFF. The whole variable domain, remainder taken from reference TRBV5-6 and TRBJ2-2, is DAGVTQSPTHLIKTRGQQVTLRCSPKSGHDTVSWYQQALGQGPQFIFQYYEEEERQRGNFPDRFSGHQFPNYSSELNVNALLLGDSALYLCASSLELAQYTGELFFGEGSRLTVL.

This rearrangement joins TRBV19 to TRBJ2-4; 8 nucleotides line up with TRBD2. The CDR3 contains 16 residues. V lost 5 bases, J lost 1 base, and 7 bases stayed unmatched. Germline assignment: CDR1 LNHDA and CDR2 SQIVND (reference sequence). CDR3 loop: CASSSYSGNAKNIQYF. CDR3 sequence (DNA): TGTGCCAGTAGTTCTTATAGCGGGAACGCCAAAAACATTCAGTACTTC.

Concerning this clone: Other DNA sequences from this sample encode an identical CDR3 as well. The chain links TRBV18 to TRBJ1-2; D is undetermined. Germline assignment: CDR1 KGHSH and CDR2 LQKENI. This CDR3 comprises 14 residues. The V gene lost 0 bases and the J gene lost 4 bases, with 9 bases spanning the gap. The CDR3 reads CASSPPGGVYGYTF. The CDR3 bases are TGTGCCAGCTCACCACCGGGTGGGGTCTATGGCTACACCTTC.

This sequence joins TRBV20-1 and TRBJ1-2; D is uncertain. Trimming left V 0 bases short and J 11 bases short, with 10 bases between. In germline, CDR1 is DFQATT, CDR2 SNEGSKA (reference sequence). The CDR3 is made up of 11 amino acids. The CDR3 spells CSAREVEGYTF. In DNA, the CDR3 is TGCAGTGCTAGAGAGGTGGAGGGATACACCTTC.

CDR3 region: CSVEQLNTEAFF. CDR3 in DNA: TGCAGCGTGGAACAGTTGAACACTGAAGCTTTCTTT. This chain links TRBV29-1 with TRBJ1-1; the D is unclear. V gave up 6 bases and J gave up 0 bases, with 8 bases separating them. This CDR3 is 12 amino acids long. CDR1 and CDR2 from the germline V gene are SQVTM and ANQGSEA.